This T cell receptor beta chain was identified in a study of blood T cell repertoires in COVID-19. The overall study: The United States, Italy and Spain were the sources of the acute and convalescent COVID-19 samples. T cells, B-cell-depleted T cells, or PBMCs provided the cDNA or gDNA that served as material.

This clone is a singleton in its sample. The CDR3 is made up of 13 amino acids. Germline loops: CDR1 LNHNV, CDR2 YYDKDF (reference sequence). Trimming at V came to 5 bases and at J to 8 bases, leaving 7 bases not matched to a gene. Profiling relied on immunoSEQ multiplex PCR, and the TCRdb table lists in-frame clones only, not all of them. This sample has 200,000 to 250,000 clones, with about 85% found just once. The sequence was obtained from a man aged 50 or older who had recovered from COVID-19. The sequenced sample was peripheral blood. The rearrangement uses TRBV15 and TRBJ1-2; 8 bases match TRBD1. CDR3 loop: CATSSRTGWGYTF. Written as DNA, the CDR3 is TGTGCCACCAGCTCCCGGACAGGGTGGGGCTACACCTTC. Drawing the rest from reference TRBV15 and TRBJ1-2, the complete variable domain is DAMVIQNPRYQVTQFGKPVTLSCSQTLNHNVMYWYQQKSSQAPKLLFHYYDKDFNNEADTPDNFQSRRPNTSFCFLDIRSPGLGDTAMYLCATSSRTGWGYTFGSGTRLTVV.